This entry features one TCR beta chain sequence. Its cognate antigen is unknown. Extraction of genomic DNA in unsorted samples used about 90 million PBMCs. The CDR3 is 17 amino acids. The deep-level immunoSEQ assay was used. Genomic DNA per cell subset filled all wells of several immunoSEQ plates. Clones were sequenced by immunoSEQ multiplex PCR, and TCRdb holds only the in-frame ones, with some missing. The data show about 490,000 clones, around 73% seen once. These data originate in a study of shared clonotypes between healthy human individuals. Study results and limitations: Sampling included only blood; tissue repertoires likely differ.

V and J are TRBV12-1 and TRBJ1-1. TRBV12-1 is given as a pseudogene. The sequence came from a woman in her 40s in good health. Some clones in this sample may be carry-over from other donors' samples. The sample consisted of PBMCs. The DNA of the CDR3 is TGTGCCAGCAGCCCCGGAACCACCTTAGTTATGAACACTGAAGCTTTCTTT. Residues: CASSPGTTLVMNTEAFF.